This T cell receptor beta chain was sequenced in a study of human T cells and chemical hapten exposure. Study details: There were per-sample TCR yield variations, arising mainly from small pooled library volume differences.

TCRdb used MiXCR to reprocess the RACE reads, holding one entry per CDR3 protein. The table lists roughly 84,000 distinct CDR3 sequences, about a tenth of them singletons. The CDR3 totals 15 residues. Trimming at V came to 4 bases and at J to 5 bases, leaving 4 bases not matched to a gene. Germline lookup yields CDR1 LGHNA and CDR2 YSLEER. Time point denoted: patch test 3, about 24 weeks after DPC sensitization. Treatment in this sample: therapeutic diphenylcyclopropenone sensitization with weekly scalp DPC. This clonotype appeared a few times. Sample: whole blood, taken in connection with sensitization to the hapten diphenylcyclopropenone (DPC). The source of this sequence is a woman aged 45-65 years with alopecia areata. Some clones in this sample may be carry-over from other donors' samples. The rearrangement uses TRBV4-3 and TRBJ2-1, with 11 bases aligning to TRBD2. The CDR3, as DNA: TGCGCCAGCAGCCTACTAGCGGGAGTGGACAATGAGCAGTTCTTC. It specifies CASSLLAGVDNEQFF.